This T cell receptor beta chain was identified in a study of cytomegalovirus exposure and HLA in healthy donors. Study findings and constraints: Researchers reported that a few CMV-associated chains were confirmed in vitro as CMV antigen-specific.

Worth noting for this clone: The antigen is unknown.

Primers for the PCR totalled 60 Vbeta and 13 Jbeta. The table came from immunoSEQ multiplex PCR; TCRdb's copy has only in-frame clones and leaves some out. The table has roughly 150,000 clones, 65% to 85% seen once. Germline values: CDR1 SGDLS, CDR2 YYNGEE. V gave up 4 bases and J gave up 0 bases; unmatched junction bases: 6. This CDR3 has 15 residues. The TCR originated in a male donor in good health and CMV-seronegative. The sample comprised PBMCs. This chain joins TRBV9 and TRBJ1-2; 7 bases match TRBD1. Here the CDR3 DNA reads TGTGCCAGCAGCCCCCGGGACAGCTCTAACTATGGCTACACCTTC. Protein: CASSPRDSSNYGYTF. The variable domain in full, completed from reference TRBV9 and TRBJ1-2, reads DSGVTQTPKHLITATGQRVTLRCSPRSGDLSVYWYQQSLDQGLQFLIQYYNGEERAKGNILERFSAQQFPDLHSELNLSSLELGDSALYFCASSPRDSSNYGYTFGSGTRLTVV.